A selection of T cell receptor beta chains follows, all from one sample in a study of post-analysis software for immune sequencing data. In TCRdb, the PCR reads were re-called with MiXCR into one record per CDR3 protein. The table lists roughly 540,000 distinct CDR3 sequences, under 40% of them singletons. The sequenced sample consisted of blood. These receptors all come from a girl under 18 with multiple sclerosis. Both conserved end residues are part of each CDR3. A D gene is named only where the DNA matches it firmly. Not every row has a clone size; where given, it reads once, few, many or a size class.

v_gene: TRBV20-1; d_gene: TRBD2; j_gene: TRBJ2-1; abundance: few; CDR3nt: TGCAGTGCTCACACTAGCGGGGGGGACTACAATGAGCAGTTCTTC; CDR3aa: CSAHTSGGDYNEQFF
v_gene: TRBV5-6; d_gene: NA; j_gene: TRBJ1-5; abundance: NA; CDR3nt: TGTGCCAGCAGCTTTTCGGGACTTATCAATCAGCCCCAGCATTTT; CDR3aa: CASSFSGLINQPQHF
v_gene: TRBV7-9; d_gene: TRBD2; j_gene: TRBJ2-3; abundance: few; CDR3nt: TGTGCCAGCAGCTCCACCTTAGCGGGGGATACCGATACGCAGTATTTT; CDR3aa: CASSSTLAGDTDTQYF
v_gene: TRBV11-1; d_gene: NA; j_gene: TRBJ2-4; abundance: NA; CDR3nt: TGTGCCAGCAGCTTAGGTCAGGGGACAAACATTCAGTACTTC; CDR3aa: CASSLGQGTNIQYF
v_gene: TRBV7-9; d_gene: NA; j_gene: TRBJ2-3; abundance: NA; CDR3nt: TGTGCCAGCAGCTTCCAGGGGGGCGGCACAGATACGCAGTATTTT; CDR3aa: CASSFQGGGTDTQYF
v_gene: TRBV4-1; d_gene: NA; j_gene: TRBJ1-1; abundance: NA; CDR3nt: TGCGTCAGCAGCCAAGATCGTCTGGGTCGGAGCACTGAAGCTTTCTTT; CDR3aa: CVSSQDRLGRSTEAFF
v_gene: TRBV2; d_gene: TRBD2; j_gene: TRBJ2-3; abundance: NA; CDR3nt: TGTGCCAACAGTGGGGGGACTAGCGGTGCAGATACGCAGTATTTT; CDR3aa: CANSGGTSGADTQYF
v_gene: TRBV9; d_gene: NA; j_gene: TRBJ2-1; abundance: NA; CDR3nt: TGTGCCAGCAGCCCGCTCCGGGGTGATCAAAATGAGCAGTTCTTC; CDR3aa: CASSPLRGDQNEQFF
v_gene: TRBV7-6; d_gene: TRBD1; j_gene: TRBJ2-7; abundance: NA; CDR3nt: TGTGCCAGCAGCGCCAGGGGGCCTGATCCCCACGAGCAGTACTTC; CDR3aa: CASSARGPDPHEQYF
v_gene: TRBV14; d_gene: NA; j_gene: TRBJ2-1; abundance: NA; CDR3nt: TGTGCCAGCAGCGAATGGGACGGAAAGATTTACAATGAGCAGTTCTTC; CDR3aa: CASSEWDGKIYNEQFF
v_gene: TRBV20-1; d_gene: TRBD2; j_gene: TRBJ2-7; abundance: NA; CDR3nt: TGCAGTGCTAGTCCAGTAGCGGGGGGAACCTACGAGCAGTACTTC; CDR3aa: CSASPVAGGTYEQYF
v_gene: TRBV9; d_gene: TRBD1; j_gene: TRBJ2-1; abundance: few; CDR3nt: TGTGCCAGCAGCGGGCGGGGACAGGGGCACAATGAGCAGTTCTTC; CDR3aa: CASSGRGQGHNEQFF
v_gene: TRBV6-2/TRBV6-3; d_gene: TRBD2; j_gene: TRBJ2-1; abundance: NA; CDR3nt: TGTGCCAGCAGTTACCGGGGGGAAGGTGGGCAGTTCTTC; CDR3aa: CASSYRGEGGQFF
v_gene: TRBV14; d_gene: NA; j_gene: TRBJ2-7; abundance: NA; CDR3nt: TGTGCCAGCGGCTTGGCAGCGAACTACGAGCAGTACTTC; CDR3aa: CASGLAANYEQYF
v_gene: TRBV5-5; d_gene: NA; j_gene: TRBJ2-2; abundance: NA; CDR3nt: TGTGCCAGCAGCAGGGTGGGCATCGGGTCGGTCACCGGGGAGCTGTTTTTT; CDR3aa: CASSRVGIGSVTGELFF
v_gene: TRBV6-6; d_gene: TRBD1; j_gene: TRBJ1-1; abundance: NA; CDR3nt: TGTGCCAGCAGTTACCTTCCGGGACAGGGGGCGAACACTGAAGCTTTCTTT; CDR3aa: CASSYLPGQGANTEAFF
v_gene: TRBV3-1; d_gene: NA; j_gene: TRBJ2-7; abundance: few; CDR3nt: TGTGCCAGCAGCCAGGGACTCAGGGGTGGCGAGCAGTACTTC; CDR3aa: CASSQGLRGGEQYF
v_gene: TRBV4-1; d_gene: NA; j_gene: TRBJ1-2; abundance: few; CDR3nt: TGCGCCAGCAGCCAAATCAGGCCCCACCTTAACTATGGCTACACCTTC; CDR3aa: CASSQIRPHLNYGYTF
v_gene: TRBV5-6; d_gene: NA; j_gene: TRBJ1-2; abundance: NA; CDR3nt: TGTGCCAGCAGCAGCCTGGGGGCAGACTCGATTACTATAGGCTACACCTTC; CDR3aa: CASSSLGADSITIGYTF
v_gene: TRBV13; d_gene: NA; j_gene: TRBJ2-6; abundance: few; CDR3nt: TGTGCCATGGGACGTCTAGAATCTGGGGCCAACGTCCTGACTTTC; CDR3aa: CAMGRLESGANVLTF
v_gene: TRBV6-6; d_gene: TRBD1; j_gene: TRBJ2-7; abundance: NA; CDR3nt: TGTGCCAGCAGCCCTGGACAGGGCGGAGACGAGCAGTACTTC; CDR3aa: CASSPGQGGDEQYF
v_gene: TRBV29-1; d_gene: NA; j_gene: TRBJ1-2; abundance: many; CDR3nt: TGCAGCGTCGGCGCCGGGGGAAATTACTATGGCTACACCTTC; CDR3aa: CSVGAGGNYYGYTF
v_gene: TRBV5-5; d_gene: TRBD1; j_gene: TRBJ2-7; abundance: NA; CDR3nt: TGTGCCAGCAGCTGGGAGGGACAGGGGATCGAGCAGTACTTC; CDR3aa: CASSWEGQGIEQYF
v_gene: TRBV9; d_gene: NA; j_gene: TRBJ1-2; abundance: once; CDR3nt: TGTGCCAGCAGCGTAGGGGCTAACTATGGCTACACCTTC; CDR3aa: CASSVGANYGYTF
v_gene: TRBV2; d_gene: TRBD2; j_gene: TRBJ2-1; abundance: few; CDR3nt: TGTGCCAGCAGCCGACTAGCGGGGGGCTCGACTCGCCATGAGCAGTTCTTC; CDR3aa: CASSRLAGGSTRHEQFF
v_gene: TRBV7-9; d_gene: TRBD2; j_gene: TRBJ2-3; abundance: NA; CDR3nt: TGTGCCAGCAGCTCCGCGGGGGGAACCACAGATACGCAGTATTTT; CDR3aa: CASSSAGGTTDTQYF
v_gene: TRBV10-3; d_gene: NA; j_gene: TRBJ2-1; abundance: few; CDR3nt: TGTGCCATCAGTGAGTCGGGGCCCTCCTACAATGAGCAGTTCTTC; CDR3aa: CAISESGPSYNEQFF
v_gene: TRBV15; d_gene: NA; j_gene: TRBJ2-6; abundance: NA; CDR3nt: TGTGCCACCAGCAGAGGACCAACTCCTTCTGGGGCCAACGTCCTGACTTTC; CDR3aa: CATSRGPTPSGANVLTF
v_gene: TRBV29-1; d_gene: NA; j_gene: TRBJ2-7; abundance: NA; CDR3nt: TGCAGCGTGCGGGGACTGGAGGCCTCCGGATACGAGCAGTACTTC; CDR3aa: CSVRGLEASGYEQYF
v_gene: TRBV11-2; d_gene: NA; j_gene: TRBJ2-3; abundance: NA; CDR3nt: TGTGCCAGCAGCTTAGGCTTTAGGGCCCGAACAGATACGCAGTATTTT; CDR3aa: CASSLGFRARTDTQYF